These T cell receptor beta chains were read from a single sample in a study of shared clonotypes between healthy human individuals. Only in-frame clones appear in the TCRdb table, and some are missing; sequencing was by immunoSEQ multiplex PCR. The data contain about 580,000 clones, 98% of them singletons. The sequencing input was naive CD8+ T cells sorted from blood. All receptors come from a man aged 25 to 45 in good health. Each CDR3 is given with its conserved first and last residue. The order of the fields is V gene, CDR3 length, clone size, CDR3 protein. Clone size is stated in some rows and not others, as once, few, many or a class when expanded.

>TRBV28|12|-
CASYRGSSGYTF
>TRBV18|16|few
CASSPPTGGSSYEQYF
>TRBV20-1|11|few
CSASPLREQYF
>TRBV5-1|13|once
CASSVDRNTEAFF
>TRBV27|14|-
CASSPIGPTYEQYF
>TRBV7-3|16|-
CASSSTITGGYNEQFF
>TRBV9|16|-
CASSGRREGSSYEQYF
>TRBV29-1|13|-
CSVGTVIGYEQYF
>TRBV11-2|13|-
CGAGADYTGELFF
>TRBV28|15|once
CASSLLSGSSYEQYF
>TRBV11-2|14|-
CASSLIMGEDIQYF
>TRBV29-1|13|-
CSVVASRRHEQYF
>TRBV6-1|15|-
CASSGLAGSTYEQFF
>TRBV10-1|16|once
CASSEIRGAKAYEQYF
>TRBV6-5|13|few
CASSTGGWTEAFF
>TRBV27|11|-
CASVLQGEQYF
>TRBV13|19|-
CASSLDPGEVGEKYNEQFF
>TRBV7-8|14|-
CASSHGHRADTQYF
>TRBV7-9|15|-
CASKQIGDSYNEQFF
>TRBV7-9|12|-
CASSFGQTEQYF
>TRBV9|15|-
CASSPYSGQGIGAFF
>TRBV6-5|13|-
CASSYTANTEAFF
>TRBV18|15|once
CASSPPAGHLYEQYF
>TRBV18|15|-
CASSPQDRALGEQFF
>TRBV7-9|16|-
CASSLAHRGLKETQYF
>TRBV11-2|15|-
CASSSINPDSLGYTF
>TRBV7-2|18|-
CASSPLGGSSGNYNEQFF
>TRBV7-9|13|-
CASSPTGRIGYTF
>TRBV7-2|15|-
CASSLSRAPNYEQYF
>TRBV27|14|-
CASSLRDRWYEQYF
>TRBV21-1|12|-
CARTSGSYEQYF
>TRBV5-6|15|once
CASSLWGQANTEAFF
>TRBV2|14|-
CASTQGQGYNEQFF
>TRBV4-1|17|-
CASSQNPGLGPNEKLFF
>TRBV6-5|15|-
CASSASGGTSYEQYF
>TRBV29-1|16|-
CSVEDWREGRGNEQFF
>TRBV13|16|-
CASSWGLADSSYEQYF
>TRBV12-5|11|-
CASAESYEQYF
>TRBV5-4|11|-
CASTVGQSAFF
>TRBV5-1|16|-
CASSLEGTGGWTEAFF
>TRBV9|15|-
CASSAPVSRENEQFF
>TRBV4-1|15|-
CASSQMGLAGYEQYF
>TRBV11-2|13|-
CASWDYSGDTQYF
>TRBV28|13|-
CASSDRDIYGYTF
>TRBV13|16|-
CASSSIFRDGDYEQYF
>TRBV18|16|-
CASSRGGTSGDYEQYF
>TRBV7-9|16|-
CASSSYREGTNEKLFF
>TRBV6-6|10|-
CASLGVEAFF
>TRBV7-2|13|-
CASSLAASYEQYF
>TRBV27|16|-
CASSSPTGLAEETQYF
>TRBV4-1|14|-
CASSQDSVNYGYTF
>TRBV5-4|15|-
CASTWTASSYNEQFF
>TRBV6-5|14|-
CASSYSSQNTEAFF
>TRBV7-6|13|few
CASSLAGLTEAFF
>TRBV6-6|15|-
CASSYSSESTYGYTF
>TRBV7-8|12|-
CASSLGIYGYTF
>TRBV4-3|13|once
CASRKDSSYGYTF
>TRBV6-6|15|-
CASSYLEAGWETQYF
>TRBV11-2|15|-
CASSITAGIQETQYF